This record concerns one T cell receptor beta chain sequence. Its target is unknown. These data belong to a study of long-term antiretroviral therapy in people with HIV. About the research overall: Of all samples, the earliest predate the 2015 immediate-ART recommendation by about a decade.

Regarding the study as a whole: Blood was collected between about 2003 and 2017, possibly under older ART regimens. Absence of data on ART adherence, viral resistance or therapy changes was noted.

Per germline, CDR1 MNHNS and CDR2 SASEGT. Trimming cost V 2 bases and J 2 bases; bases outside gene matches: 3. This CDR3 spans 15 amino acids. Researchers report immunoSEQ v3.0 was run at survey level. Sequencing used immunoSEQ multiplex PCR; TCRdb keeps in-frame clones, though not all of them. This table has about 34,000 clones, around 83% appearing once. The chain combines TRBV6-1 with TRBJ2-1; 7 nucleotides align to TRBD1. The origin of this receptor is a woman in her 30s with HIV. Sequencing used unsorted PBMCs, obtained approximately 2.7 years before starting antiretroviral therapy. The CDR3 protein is CASSESGGTYNEQFF. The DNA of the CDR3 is TGTGCCAGCAGTGAATCAGGGGGAACCTACAATGAGCAGTTCTTC.